Sequencing of this T cell receptor (beta chain) was carried out in a study of blood T cell repertoires in COVID-19 (TCRdb year 2020). Study-wide context: Collaborator samples came from the United States, Italy and Spain and covered acute and convalescent phases of COVID-19. Subjects who had been exposed to COVID-19, were actively infected with it, or had recovered from it provided the deeply sampled blood TCRbeta repertoires that made up the dataset. The repertoires were made available in a free public database intended to serve as a resource for research on the immune response to SARS-CoV-2. Samples came from the ongoing ImmuneRACE study (first 160 participants) plus 1,254 subjects from 6 global collaborators. A de-identified subject ID, COVID-19 status, age in years and sex were almost always included in the sample metadata. The prospective study material was composed of cDNA or gDNA derived from T cells, B-cell-depleted T cells, or PBMCs. Where available, HLA class I and class II types were taken from metadata supplied by the sample provider and were not determined by assay-based typing. Study-level results and caveats: The quantity of clinical and demographic metadata differed by source and by participant and was supplied without curation.

TCRbeta CDR3 regions were amplified from genomic DNA using the immunoSEQ Assay, a bias-controlled multiplex PCR. Per the source publication's procedure: Within the assay, amplification of reference gene primers was used to estimate how many nucleated cells each sample contained. Sequence reads were collapsed and filtered to measure the absolute abundance of every unique TCRbeta CDR3 rearrangement. For each sample, productive Simpson clonality was calculated as the square root of Simpson's diversity index over productive rearrangements. The immuneACCESS repertoire file appears here via TCRdb, limited to in-frame rearrangements. These files lack a portion of the clones; in checked studies, under half of the deficit traces to unresolved V genes, and the cause of the others is not known. V, J and clone size are taken as reported in that table, and D and trimming were inferred from the DNA itself. The sample yields more than 350,000 clones; around 87% were counted once. Over 9.5% of the sample is taken by the ten largest.

At one collaborating source in Seattle, patients were enrolled during active infection and were followed longitudinally through the course of disease. Whole blood was collected in K2EDTA tubes by collaborating institutions according to the institutions' own protocols. Collaborator samples were shipped for TCRbeta analysis as frozen whole blood, isolated PBMCs, or DNA extracted from either sample type. The CDR3 goes from the cysteine to the phenylalanine over 15 residues. Only the CDR3 DNA stays, 45 bases, in frame from base 1. CDR1 and CDR2, looked up from the germline V gene, are SGHTS and YDEGEE. V lost 0 bases and J lost 0 bases; the stretch between them is 9 bases long. Of note for this clone: Its cognate antigen has yet to be identified. No per-base quality is available; no much larger clone lies one base away.

Sequenced input: peripheral blood. The V and J genes are TRBV5-8 and TRBJ1-1; no confident D gene assignment can be made. The source of this sequence is a woman in her twenties or thirties with COVID-19, enrolled during active disease. The DNA reads TGTGCCAGCAGCTTGGATGAACAGATGAACACTGAAGCTTTCTTT. Its protein is CASSLDEQMNTEAFF.